This T cell receptor (beta chain) is drawn from a study of CD8 T cells in ankylosing spondylitis. General observations from the study: Seven or eight highly homologous variants made up a TCR beta motif, and this motif appeared characteristic of ankylosing spondylitis blood. A number of the motif variants had already been described in reactive arthritis synovial fluid and blood. Reports say disease-linked clones showed up significantly more in matched ankylosing spondylitis synovial fluid.

MiXCR, applied by TCRdb to the 5' RACE reads, yields one record per CDR3 protein. The sample carries fewer than 550,000 distinct CDR3 sequences, over 4% recorded once. The table lists this clonotype with many counts. The antigen is not known. The length of the CDR3 is 14 residues. Germline CDR1 SGHTA, CDR2 FQGNSA. Trimming removed 5 bases from V and 3 bases from J, with 11 bases in between. The gene calls are TRBV7-2 and TRBJ1-3, with D unresolved. The sequenced sample consisted of blood, either unsorted or a sorted T cell fraction (not recorded which). This TCR was recovered from a male donor with ankylosing spondylitis. This CDR3 reads CASSLGGDGNTIYF. The CDR3, as DNA: TGTGCCAGCAGCCTCGGAGGTGATGGAAACACCATATATTTT.